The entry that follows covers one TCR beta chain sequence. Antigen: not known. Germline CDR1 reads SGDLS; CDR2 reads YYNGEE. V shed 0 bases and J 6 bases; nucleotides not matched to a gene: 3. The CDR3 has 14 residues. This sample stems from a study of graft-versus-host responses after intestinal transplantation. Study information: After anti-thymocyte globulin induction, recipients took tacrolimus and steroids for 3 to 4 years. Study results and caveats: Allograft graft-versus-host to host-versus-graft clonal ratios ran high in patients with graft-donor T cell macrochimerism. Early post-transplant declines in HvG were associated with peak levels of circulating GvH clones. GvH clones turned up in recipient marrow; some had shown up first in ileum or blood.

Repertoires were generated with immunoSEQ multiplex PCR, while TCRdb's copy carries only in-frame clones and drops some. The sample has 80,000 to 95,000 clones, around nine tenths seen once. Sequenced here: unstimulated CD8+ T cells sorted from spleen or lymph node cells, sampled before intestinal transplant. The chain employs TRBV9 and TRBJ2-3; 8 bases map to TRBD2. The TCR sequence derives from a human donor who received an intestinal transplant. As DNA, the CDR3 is TGTGCCAGCAGCGTAGATAGCGGGGAGGATACGCAGTATTTT. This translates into CASSVDSGEDTQYF.